This TCR beta chain derives from a study of CD8+CD57+ T cells in acquired aplastic anemia. To note about this clonotype: The antigen is unknown.

Individuals selected for sequencing had exhibited CD8+CD57+ cell expansion on flow cytometry. Study results and caveats: Comparison of patients with controls identified approximately 28 shared CD8+ CDR3 sequences. Controls did not differ significantly from patients in CD8+ Simpson's diversity.

The CDR3 sequence is 17 residues long. Per germline, CDR1 DFQATT and CDR2 SNEGSKA (reference sequence). J was trimmed by 0 bases and V by 2 bases; bases with no gene match: 6. Genomic DNA templated the TCR beta VDJ and CDR3 profiling. TCRdb called the reads again in MiXCR, with one record for every CDR3 protein. The sample holds roughly 500,000 distinct CDR3 sequences, roughly a third seen once. J is TRBJ2-2 and V is TRBV20-1; 10 bases fit TRBD2. This clonotype originated in a human donor with aplastic anemia. What was sequenced was sorted CD4+, CD8+, or CD8+CD57+ T cells (not recorded which) from PBMCs. DNA of the CDR3: TGCAGTGCTAGATGGTCTAGCGGGAGAGCGAACACCGGGGAGCTGTTTTTT. It is translated as CSARWSSGRANTGELFF.